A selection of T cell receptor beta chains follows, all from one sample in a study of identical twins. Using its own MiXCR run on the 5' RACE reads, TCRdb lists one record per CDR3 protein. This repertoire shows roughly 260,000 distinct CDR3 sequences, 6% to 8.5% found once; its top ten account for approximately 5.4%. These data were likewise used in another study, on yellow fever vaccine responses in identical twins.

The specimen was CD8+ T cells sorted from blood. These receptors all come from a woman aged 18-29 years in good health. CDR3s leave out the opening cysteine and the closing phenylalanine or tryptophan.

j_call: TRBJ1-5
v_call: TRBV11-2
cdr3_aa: ASSPGTEPQH

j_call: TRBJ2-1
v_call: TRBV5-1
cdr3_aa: ASSPTGEGAYNEQF

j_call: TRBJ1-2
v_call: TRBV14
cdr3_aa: ASSQYPWTENNYGYT

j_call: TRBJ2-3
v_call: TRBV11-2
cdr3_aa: ASSLVGREPDTQY

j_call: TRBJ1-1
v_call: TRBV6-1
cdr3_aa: ASSNVMNTEAF

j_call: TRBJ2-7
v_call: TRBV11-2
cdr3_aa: ASSLGAGFTYEQY

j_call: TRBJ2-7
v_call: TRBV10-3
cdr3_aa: AIQQGLNSYEQY

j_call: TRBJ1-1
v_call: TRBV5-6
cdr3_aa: ASSLVGGMNTEAF

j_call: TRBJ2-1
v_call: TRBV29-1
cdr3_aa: SVEQIYNEQF

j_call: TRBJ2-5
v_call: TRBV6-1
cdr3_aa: ASYPGGQPETQY

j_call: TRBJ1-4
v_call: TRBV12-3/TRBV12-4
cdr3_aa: ASSSTGKLEKLF

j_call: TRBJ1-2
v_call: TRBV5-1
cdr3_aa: ASSLDRDTRYGYT

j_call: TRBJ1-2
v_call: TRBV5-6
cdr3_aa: ASILKGYSYGYT

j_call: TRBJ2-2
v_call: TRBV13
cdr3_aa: ASSLLQGAVELF

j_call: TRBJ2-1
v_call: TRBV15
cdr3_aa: ATSRAVAGGYNEQF

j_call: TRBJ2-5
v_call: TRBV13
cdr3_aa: TSSQGWELAGDQETQY

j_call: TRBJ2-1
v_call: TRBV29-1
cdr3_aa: SESGDARENEQF

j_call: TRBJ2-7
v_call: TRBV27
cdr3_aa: ASSRSSNFGEQY

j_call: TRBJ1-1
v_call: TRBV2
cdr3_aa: ASKQRQLNTEAF

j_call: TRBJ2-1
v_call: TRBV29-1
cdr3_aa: SVEDLGLAGAVTYNEQF

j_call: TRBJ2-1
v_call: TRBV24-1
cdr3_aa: ATRGDSSYNEQF

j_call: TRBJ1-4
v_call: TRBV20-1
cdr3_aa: SARDRALSNEKLF

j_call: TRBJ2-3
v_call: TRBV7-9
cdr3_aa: ASSSTGGVSDTQY

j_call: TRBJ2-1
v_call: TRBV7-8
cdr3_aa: ASSLEPSGDVMAYNEQF

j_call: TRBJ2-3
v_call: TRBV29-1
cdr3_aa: SVSGRRPKEADTQY

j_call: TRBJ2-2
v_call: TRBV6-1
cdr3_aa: ASSGGLGRAGTGELF

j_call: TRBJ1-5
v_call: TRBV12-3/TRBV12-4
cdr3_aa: ASSRQGFDNQPQH

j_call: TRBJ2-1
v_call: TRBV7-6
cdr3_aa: ASSHGLNYNEQF

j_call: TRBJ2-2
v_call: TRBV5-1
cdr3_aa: ASRPTGTRGTGELF

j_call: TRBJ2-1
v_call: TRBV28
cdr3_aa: ATKTSRARVGQF

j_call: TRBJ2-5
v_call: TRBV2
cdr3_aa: ASSPGADRDQETQY

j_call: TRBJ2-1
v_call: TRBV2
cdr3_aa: ASRGQGEQF

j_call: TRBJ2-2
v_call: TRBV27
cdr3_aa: ASSPPAGADTGELF

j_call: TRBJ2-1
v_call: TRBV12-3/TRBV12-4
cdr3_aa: ASSFSVAGAWQF

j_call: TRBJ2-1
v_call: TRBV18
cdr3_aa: ASSPPGGISYNEQF

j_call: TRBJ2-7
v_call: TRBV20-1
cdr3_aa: SAKDRDSYEQY

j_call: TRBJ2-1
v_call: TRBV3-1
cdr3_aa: ASSQGLLTSGIYNEQF

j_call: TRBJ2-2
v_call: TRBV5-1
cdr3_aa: ASSLETGRELF

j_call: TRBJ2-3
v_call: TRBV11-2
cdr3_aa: ASSLYFGQGTDTQY

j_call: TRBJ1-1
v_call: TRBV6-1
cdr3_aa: ASDTENTEAF

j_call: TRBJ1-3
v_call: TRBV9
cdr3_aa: ASSGNTIY

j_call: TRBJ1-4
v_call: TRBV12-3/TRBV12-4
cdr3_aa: ASSLGGTNEKLF

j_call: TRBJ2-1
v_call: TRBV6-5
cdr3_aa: ASSSGSVNEQF

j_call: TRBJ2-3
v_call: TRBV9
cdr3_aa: ASSSGTKPSTDTQY

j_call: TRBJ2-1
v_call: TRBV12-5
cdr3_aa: ASGLGRAIAEQF